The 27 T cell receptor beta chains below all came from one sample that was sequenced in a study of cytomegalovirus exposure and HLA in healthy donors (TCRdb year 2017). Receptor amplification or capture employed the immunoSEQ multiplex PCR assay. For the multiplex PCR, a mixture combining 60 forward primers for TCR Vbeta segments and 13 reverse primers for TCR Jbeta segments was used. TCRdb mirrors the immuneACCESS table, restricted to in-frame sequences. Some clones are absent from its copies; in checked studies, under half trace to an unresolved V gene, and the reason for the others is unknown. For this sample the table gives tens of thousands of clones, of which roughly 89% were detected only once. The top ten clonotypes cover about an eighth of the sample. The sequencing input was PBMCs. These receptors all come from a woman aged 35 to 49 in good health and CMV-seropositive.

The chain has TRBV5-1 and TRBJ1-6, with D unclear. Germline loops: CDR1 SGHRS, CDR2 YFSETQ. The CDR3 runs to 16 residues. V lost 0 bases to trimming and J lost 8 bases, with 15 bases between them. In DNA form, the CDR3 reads TGCGCCAGCAGCTTGGAAACTTCACTCGGGGATTCACCCCTCCACTTT. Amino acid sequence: CASSLETSLGDSPLHF.

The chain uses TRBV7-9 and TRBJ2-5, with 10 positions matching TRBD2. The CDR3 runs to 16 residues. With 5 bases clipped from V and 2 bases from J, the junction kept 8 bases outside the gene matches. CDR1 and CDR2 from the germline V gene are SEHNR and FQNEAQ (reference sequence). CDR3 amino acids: CASSLTGLAEQETQYF. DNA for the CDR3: TGTGCCAGCAGCCTAACCGGACTAGCGGAGCAAGAGACCCAGTACTTC.

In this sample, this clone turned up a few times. The DNA of the CDR3 is TGTGCCTCCAAGGGTGGGGCGGCACCAGGCGAAAAACTGTTTTTT. Translation gives CASKGGAAPGEKLFF. J is TRBJ1-4 and V is TRBV19; D perhaps matches TRBD1 (5 bases). Germline V gene lookup returns CDR1 LNHDA and CDR2 SQIVND (reference sequence). The CDR3 sequence is 15 residues long. V shed 11 bases and J shed 8 bases, with 24 bases lying between them. Using reference TRBV19 and TRBJ1-4 for the parts outside the CDR3, the full variable domain is DGGITQSPKYLFRKEGQNVTLSCEQNLNHDAMYWYRQDPGQGLRLIYYSQIVNDFQKGDIAEGYSVSREKKESFPLTVTSAQKNPTAFYLCASKGGAAPGEKLFFGSGTQLSVL.

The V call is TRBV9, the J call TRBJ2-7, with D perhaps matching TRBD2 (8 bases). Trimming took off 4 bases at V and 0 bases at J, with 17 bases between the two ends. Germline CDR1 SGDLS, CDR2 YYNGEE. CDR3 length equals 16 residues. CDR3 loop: CASSTSAGDSSYEQYF. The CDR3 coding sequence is TGTGCCAGCAGCACCTCAGCGGGGGACAGCTCCTACGAGCAGTACTTC.

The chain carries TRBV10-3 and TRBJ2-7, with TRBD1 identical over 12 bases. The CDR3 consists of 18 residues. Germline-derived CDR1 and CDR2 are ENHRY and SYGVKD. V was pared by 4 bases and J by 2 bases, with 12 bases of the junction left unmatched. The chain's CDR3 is CAISAGTGGDAKTYEQYF. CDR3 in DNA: TGTGCCATCAGTGCCGGGACAGGGGGCGATGCTAAAACCTACGAGCAGTACTTC.

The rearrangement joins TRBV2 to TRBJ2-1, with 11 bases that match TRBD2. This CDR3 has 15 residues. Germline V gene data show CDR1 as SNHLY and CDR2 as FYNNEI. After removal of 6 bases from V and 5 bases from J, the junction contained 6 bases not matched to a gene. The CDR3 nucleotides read TGTGCCAGCAGGCGGTCGGGACTAGCGGACAATGAGCAGTTCTTC. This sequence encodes CASRRSGLADNEQFF. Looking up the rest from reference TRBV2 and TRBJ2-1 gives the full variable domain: EPEVTQTPSHQVTQMGQEVILRCVPISNHLYFYWYRQILGQKVEFLVSFYNNEISEKSEIFDDQFSVERPDGSNFTLKIRSTKLEDSAMYFCASRRSGLADNEQFFGPGTRLTVL.

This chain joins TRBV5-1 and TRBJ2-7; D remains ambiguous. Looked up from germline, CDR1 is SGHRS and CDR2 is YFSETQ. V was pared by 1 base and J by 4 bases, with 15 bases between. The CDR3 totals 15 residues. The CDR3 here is CASSLMGSYSYEQYF. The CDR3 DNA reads TGCGCCAGCAGCTTGATGGGCAGTTACTCATACGAGCAGTACTTC. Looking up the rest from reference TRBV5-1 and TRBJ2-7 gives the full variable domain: KAGVTQTPRYLIKTRGQQVTLSCSPISGHRSVSWYQQTPGQGLQFLFEYFSETQRNKGNFPGRFSGRQFSNSRSEMNVSTLELGDSALYLCASSLMGSYSYEQYFGPGTRLTVT.

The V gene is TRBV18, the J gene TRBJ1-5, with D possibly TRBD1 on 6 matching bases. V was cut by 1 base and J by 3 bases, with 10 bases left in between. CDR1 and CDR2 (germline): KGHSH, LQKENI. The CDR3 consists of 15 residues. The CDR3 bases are TGTGCCAGCTCACCACAGGGGGTGAACAATCAGCCCCAGCATTTT. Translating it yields CASSPQGVNNQPQHF. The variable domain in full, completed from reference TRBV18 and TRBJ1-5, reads NAGVMQNPRHLVRRRGQEARLRCSPMKGHSHVYWYRQLPEEGLKFMVYLQKENIIDESGMPKERFSAEFPKEGPSILRIQQVVRGDSAAYFCASSPQGVNNQPQHFGDGTRLSIL.

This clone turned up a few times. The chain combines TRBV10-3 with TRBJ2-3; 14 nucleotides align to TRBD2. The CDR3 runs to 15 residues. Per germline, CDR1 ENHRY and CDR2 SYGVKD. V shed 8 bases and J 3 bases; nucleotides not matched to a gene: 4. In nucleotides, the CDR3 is TGTGCCATCGGGACTAGCGGGGGTTATACAGATACGCAGTATTTT. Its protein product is CAIGTSGGYTDTQYF.

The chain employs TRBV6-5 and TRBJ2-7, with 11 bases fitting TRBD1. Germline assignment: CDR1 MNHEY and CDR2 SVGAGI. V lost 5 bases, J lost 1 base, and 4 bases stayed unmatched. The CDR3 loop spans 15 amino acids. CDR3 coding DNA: TGTGCCAGCAGTCGGGACAGGGGGTCGTCCTACGAGCAGTACTTC. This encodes CASSRDRGSSYEQYF.

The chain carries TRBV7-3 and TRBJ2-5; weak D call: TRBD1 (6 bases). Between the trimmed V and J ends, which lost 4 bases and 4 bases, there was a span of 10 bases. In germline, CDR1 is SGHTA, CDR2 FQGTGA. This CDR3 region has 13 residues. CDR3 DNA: TGTGCCAGCAGCTACAGGGAAGGAGAGACCCAGTACTTC. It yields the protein CASSYREGETQYF.

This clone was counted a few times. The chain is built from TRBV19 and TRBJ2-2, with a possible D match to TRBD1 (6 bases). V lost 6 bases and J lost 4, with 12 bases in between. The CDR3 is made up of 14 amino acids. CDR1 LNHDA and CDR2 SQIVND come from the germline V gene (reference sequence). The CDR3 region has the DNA TGTGCCAGTAGCACCACAGGGATCACCGGGGAGCTGTTTTTT. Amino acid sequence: CASSTTGITGELFF.

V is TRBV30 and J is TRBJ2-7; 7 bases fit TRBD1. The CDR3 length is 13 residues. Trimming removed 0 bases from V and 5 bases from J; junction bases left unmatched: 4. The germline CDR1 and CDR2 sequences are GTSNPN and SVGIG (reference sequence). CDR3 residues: CAWSVQTGNEQYF. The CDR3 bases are TGTGCCTGGAGTGTCCAGACAGGGAACGAGCAGTACTTC.

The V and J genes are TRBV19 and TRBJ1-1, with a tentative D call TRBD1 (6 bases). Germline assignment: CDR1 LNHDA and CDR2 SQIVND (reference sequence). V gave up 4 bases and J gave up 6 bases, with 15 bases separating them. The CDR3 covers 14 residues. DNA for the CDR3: TGTGCCAGTAGTACGCAGGGGACGAGGGCTGAAGCTTTCTTT. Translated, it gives CASSTQGTRAEAFF.

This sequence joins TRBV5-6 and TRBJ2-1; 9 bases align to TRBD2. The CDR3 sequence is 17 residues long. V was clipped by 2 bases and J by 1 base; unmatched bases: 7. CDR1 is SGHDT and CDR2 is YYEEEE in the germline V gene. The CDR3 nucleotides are TGTGCCAGCAGCTTTTTAGCGGGGGTCTTATCCTACAATGAGCAGTTCTTC. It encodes CASSFLAGVLSYNEQFF.

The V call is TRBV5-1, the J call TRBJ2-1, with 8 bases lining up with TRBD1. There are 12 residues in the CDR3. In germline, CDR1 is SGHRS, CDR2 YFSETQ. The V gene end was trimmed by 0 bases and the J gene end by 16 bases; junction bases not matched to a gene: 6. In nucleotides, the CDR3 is TGCGCCAGCAGCTTGGCCGGGACAGGTTTCTTCTTC. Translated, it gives CASSLAGTGFFF.

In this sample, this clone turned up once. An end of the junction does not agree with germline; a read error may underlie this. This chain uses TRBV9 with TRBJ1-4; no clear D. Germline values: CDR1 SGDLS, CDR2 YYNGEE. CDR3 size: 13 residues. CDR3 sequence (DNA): TGTGCCGGCAGCGTAGTGCCGGAGGAAAAACTGTTTTTT. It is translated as CAGSVVPEEKLFF.

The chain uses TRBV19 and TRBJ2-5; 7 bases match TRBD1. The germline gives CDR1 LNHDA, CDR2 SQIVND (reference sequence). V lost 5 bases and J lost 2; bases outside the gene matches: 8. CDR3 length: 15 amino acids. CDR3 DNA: TGTGCCAGTAGTCCCAGGGGGACAGTGCAAGAGACCCAGTACTTC. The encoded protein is CASSPRGTVQETQYF.

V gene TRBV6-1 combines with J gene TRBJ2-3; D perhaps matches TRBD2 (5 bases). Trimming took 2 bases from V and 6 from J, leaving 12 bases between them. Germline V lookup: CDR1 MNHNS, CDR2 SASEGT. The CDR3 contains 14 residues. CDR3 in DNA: TGTGCCAGCAGTGAATACTCCCCGGGGGATACGCAGTATTTT. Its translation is CASSEYSPGDTQYF.

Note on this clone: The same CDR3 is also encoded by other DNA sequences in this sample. The CDR3 DNA is TGTGCCAGCAGTCCCGGTTCTATGAGAGAGACCCAGTACTTC. Its translation is CASSPGSMRETQYF. The V call is TRBV6-5, the J call TRBJ2-5; no definite D call. This CDR3 spans 14 amino acids. From germline, CDR1 is MNHEY and CDR2 SVGAGI. The ends were cut back, 5 bases at V and 4 bases at J, with 14 bases in the middle.

CDR3 sequence (DNA): TGTGCCAGCGGGGGTGGGGGGGTAGGGCCCCTCCACTTT. Translating it yields CASGGGGVGPLHF. V usage is TRBV27 and J usage is TRBJ1-6; perhaps TRBD1 as D (5 bases). Per germline, CDR1 MNHEY and CDR2 SMNVEV (reference sequence). The CDR3 has 13 amino acids. Trimming removed 8 bases at V and 13 bases at J, with 18 bases between.

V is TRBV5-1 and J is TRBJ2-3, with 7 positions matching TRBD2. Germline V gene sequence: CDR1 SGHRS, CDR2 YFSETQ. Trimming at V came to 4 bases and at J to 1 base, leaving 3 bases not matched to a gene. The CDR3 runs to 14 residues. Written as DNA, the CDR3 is TGCGCCAGCAGCGCCCGGGGGGGCACAGATACGCAGTATTTT. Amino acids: CASSARGGTDTQYF.

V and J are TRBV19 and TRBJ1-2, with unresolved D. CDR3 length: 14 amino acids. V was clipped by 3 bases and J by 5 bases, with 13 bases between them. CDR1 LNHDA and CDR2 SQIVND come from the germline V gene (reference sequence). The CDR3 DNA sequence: TGTGCCAGTAGTATTGTAGGAGTCGGTTATGGCTACACCTTC. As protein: CASSIVGVGYGYTF.

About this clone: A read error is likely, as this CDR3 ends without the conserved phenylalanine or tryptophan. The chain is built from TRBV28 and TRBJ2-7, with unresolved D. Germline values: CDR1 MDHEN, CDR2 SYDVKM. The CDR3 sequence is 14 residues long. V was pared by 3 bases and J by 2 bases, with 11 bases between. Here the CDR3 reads CASSFGSGPYEQYL. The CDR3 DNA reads TGTGCCAGCAGTTTTGGTTCAGGCCCCTACGAGCAGTACCTC.

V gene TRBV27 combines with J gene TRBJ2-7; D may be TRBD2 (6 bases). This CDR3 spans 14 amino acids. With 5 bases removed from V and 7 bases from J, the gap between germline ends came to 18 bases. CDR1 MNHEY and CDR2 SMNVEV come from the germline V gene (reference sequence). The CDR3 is CASSRYGGKIEQYF. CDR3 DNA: TGTGCCAGCAGTCGTTATGGGGGGAAAATTGAGCAGTACTTC.

CDR3 loop: CASSQSESPLHF. The CDR3 bases are TGCGCCAGCAGTCAATCCGAGTCACCCCTCCACTTT. This sequence joins TRBV23-1 and TRBJ1-6; D remains unclear. TRBV23-1 is assigned to the ORF class and has an uncertain function. Trimming took 0 bases from V and 10 from J, leaving 4 bases between them. There are 12 residues in the CDR3.

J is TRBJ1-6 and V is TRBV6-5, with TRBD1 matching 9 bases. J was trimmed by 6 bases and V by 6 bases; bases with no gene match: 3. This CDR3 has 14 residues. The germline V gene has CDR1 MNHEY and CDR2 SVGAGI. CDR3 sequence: CASRGQGFNSPLHF. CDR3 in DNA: TGTGCCAGCAGGGGACAGGGCTTTAATTCACCCCTCCACTTT.